Only a few counts were recorded for the clone carrying this T cell receptor beta chain. The antigen is unknown. This specimen comes from a study of read filtering for tumor transcriptome and immune sequencing. Study context: Patients were 17 to 20 male and 11 to 15 female, mean age about 65 years, range about 45 to 85. General observations from the study: Single-read clonotypes: 80% to 90% of IR-seq clonotypes (around 3.4% of reads), more than 70% of RNA-seq clonotypes (under 50% of reads). RNA-seq captured clonotypes less deeply and reliably than IR-seq. Correlation between methods rose after single-read clonotypes were removed.

This library used approximately 0.4 ug RNA and molecular barcoded adaptors spanning alpha/delta and beta/gamma chains. TCRdb re-derived calls from the reads in MiXCR, one entry per CDR3 protein. This table has 39,000 or so distinct CDR3 sequences, around 15% appearing once. The clonotype was recovered from a donor at least 40 years old with multiple myeloma. Material: a population of CD138-negative cells sorted from bone marrow.

The DNA for the CDR3 is TGTGCCATCAGTGAGCAGGGACAGCCCACAGATACGCAGTATTTT. It yields the protein CAISEQGQPTDTQYF. The rearrangement joins TRBV10-3 to TRBJ2-3, with 7 bases fitting TRBD1. After removal of 2 bases from V and 2 bases from J, the junction contained 4 bases not matched to a gene. Per germline, CDR1 ENHRY and CDR2 SYGVKD. CDR3 size: 15 residues.